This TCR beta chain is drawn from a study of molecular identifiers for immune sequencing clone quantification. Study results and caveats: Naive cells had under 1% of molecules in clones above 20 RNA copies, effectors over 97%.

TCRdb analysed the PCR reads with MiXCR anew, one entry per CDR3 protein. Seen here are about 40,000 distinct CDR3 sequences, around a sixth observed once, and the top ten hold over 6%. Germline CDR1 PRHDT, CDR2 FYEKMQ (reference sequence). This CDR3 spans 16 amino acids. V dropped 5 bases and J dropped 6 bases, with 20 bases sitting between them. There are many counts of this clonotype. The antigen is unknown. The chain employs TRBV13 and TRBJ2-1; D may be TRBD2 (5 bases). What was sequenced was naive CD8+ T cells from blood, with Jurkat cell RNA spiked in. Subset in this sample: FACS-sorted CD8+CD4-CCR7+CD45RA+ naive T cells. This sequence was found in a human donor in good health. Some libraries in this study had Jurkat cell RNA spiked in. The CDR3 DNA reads TGTGCCAGCAGCCCCCCCTTGGGGAGAGGTCCCAATGAGCAGTTCTTC. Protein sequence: CASSPPLGRGPNEQFF.